One T cell receptor beta chain is described in this entry. The germline V gene encodes CDR1 SNHLY and CDR2 FYNNEI. Trimming took 7 bases from V and 5 from J, leaving 15 bases between them. The CDR3 runs to 13 residues. In the study's own analysis: Quantification of nucleated cells was approximated via reference gene primer amplification. This table comes from immunoSEQ multiplex PCR, and its TCRdb copy is limited to in-frame clones, with some not included. The V and J calls and clone size are taken from that table; D and trimming were inferred from the DNA. The sample includes approximately 270,000 clones, roughly 86% of them seen just once. This sample is part of a study of blood T cell repertoires in COVID-19. Across the whole study: COVID-19 samples collected from the United States, Italy and Spain covered acute and convalescent phases. Sample material is recorded as cDNA or gDNA derived from T cells, B-cell-depleted T cells, or PBMCs.

This receptor was identified in a man between 35 and 55 years old with active or convalescent COVID-19. The chain recombines TRBV2 with TRBJ2-7, with D perhaps TRBD1 (6 bases). Sequencing input: peripheral blood. CDR3 nucleotides: TGTGCCAGCAATCCGGGACATTCTCACGAGCAGTACTTC. Translating it yields CASNPGHSHEQYF.